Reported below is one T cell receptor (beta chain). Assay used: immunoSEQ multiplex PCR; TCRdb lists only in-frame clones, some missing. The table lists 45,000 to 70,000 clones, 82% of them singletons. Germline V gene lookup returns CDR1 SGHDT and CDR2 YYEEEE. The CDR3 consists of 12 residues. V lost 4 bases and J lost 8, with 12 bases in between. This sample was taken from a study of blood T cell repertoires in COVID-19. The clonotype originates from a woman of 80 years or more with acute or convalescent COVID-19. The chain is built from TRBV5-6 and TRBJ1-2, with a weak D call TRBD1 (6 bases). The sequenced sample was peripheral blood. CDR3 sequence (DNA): TGTGCCAGCAGCCCCGGACAGCACGGCTACACCTTC. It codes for CASSPGQHGYTF.